A selection of T cell receptor beta chains follows, all from one sample in a study of T cells in Graves' hyperthyroidism and ophthalmopathy. Each CDR3 protein gets one entry after TCRdb re-called the multiplex PCR reads with MiXCR. The repertoire holds a few hundred thousand distinct CDR3 sequences, with around 15% as singletons. Sequenced material: blood. These TCRs come from a woman aged 50 to 60 with Graves' hyperthyroidism that later progressed to Graves' ophthalmopathy. CDR3s include the opening cysteine and the closing phenylalanine or tryptophan. The D gene is left open where the match is weak. Rows give clone size only sometimes, using once, few, many, or a class for an expanded clone.

size: many
V: TRBV24-1
D: .
length: 15
J: TRBJ2-2
DNA: TGTGCCACCAGTGATTGGACCGGGGACACCGGGGAGCTGTTTTTT
CDR3: CATSDWTGDTGELFF

size: .
V: TRBV20-1
D: .
length: 11
J: TRBJ2-2
DNA: TGCAGTGCTCCCCGCTGGGGGGAGCTGTTTTTT
CDR3: CSAPRWGELFF

size: many
V: TRBV30
D: .
length: 13
J: TRBJ1-1
DNA: TGTGCCTGGGGCGACAGTCTAATGGCTGAAGCTTTCTTT
CDR3: CAWGDSLMAEAFF

size: .
V: TRBV28
D: .
length: 14
J: TRBJ1-5
DNA: TGTGCCAGCAGGGGGGCCGGGGGCGAGCAGCCCCAGCATTTT
CDR3: CASRGAGGEQPQHF

size: few
V: TRBV3-1
D: .
length: 14
J: TRBJ1-1
DNA: TGTGCCAGCAGCCAATTGAGGCGAGGCACTGAAGCTTTCTTT
CDR3: CASSQLRRGTEAFF

size: .
V: TRBV7-8
D: .
length: 13
J: TRBJ2-7
DNA: TGTGCCAGCCGCTTACTCCAGGGGAACGAGCAGTACTTC
CDR3: CASRLLQGNEQYF

size: .
V: TRBV5-6
D: .
length: 16
J: TRBJ2-7
DNA: TGTGCCAGCAGCTTGGGAACTCCGGAAAACAACTACGAGCAGTACTTC
CDR3: CASSLGTPENNYEQYF

size: few
V: TRBV6-2/TRBV6-3
D: .
length: 12
J: TRBJ2-3
DNA: TGTGCCAGCAGGAATGGTTGGGATACGCAGTATTTT
CDR3: CASRNGWDTQYF

size: many
V: TRBV11-3
D: TRBD1
length: 13
J: TRBJ2-5
DNA: TGTGCCAGCAGCCAGGGACAGCGGGAGACCCAGTACTTC
CDR3: CASSQGQRETQYF

size: .
V: TRBV2
D: .
length: 12
J: TRBJ1-2
DNA: TGTGCCACCGGGGGAGGGTTGGATGGCTACACCTTC
CDR3: CATGGGLDGYTF

size: many
V: TRBV6-1
D: TRBD1
length: 15
J: TRBJ2-7
DNA: TGTGCCAGCAGTACAGGACAGGGGTTAGGCTACGAGCAGTACTTC
CDR3: CASSTGQGLGYEQYF